There are a few counts of the clone carrying this T cell receptor beta chain. Its antigen is still unknown. The sample belongs to a study of vaccination and CD4 T cells after COVID-19. Study summary: Samples after vaccination came a median approximately 66 days past dose two, ranging 14 to 241. Either a CEFX pool, an HIV-1 Nef pool, or no peptide was added to control cultures.

At the Johns Hopkins FTIC core, DNA taken from cultured CD4+ T cells was sequenced by way of the Oncomine TCR Beta short-read assay. The template was genomic DNA from cultured CD4+ T cells. Via MiXCR, TCRdb re-called the PCR reads, giving one row per CDR3 protein. The sample includes about 21,000 distinct CDR3 sequences, around 42% of them seen just once. Findings of the study overall: The median proportion of reactive clones detected only post-vaccination in convalescent patients was 75% to 90%.

CDR1 is MNHNS and CDR2 is SASEGT in the germline V gene. The CDR3 has 15 amino acids. V shed 6 bases and J 2 bases; nucleotides not matched to a gene: 6. Treatment noted: approximately nine-day PBMC culture with coronavirus spike peptide pools or control peptides (ViraFEST assay). The origin of this receptor is a human donor who received a COVID-19 vaccine. The sequencing here drew on CD4+ T cells from blood, cultured in vitro, taken before SARS-CoV-2 vaccination. This chain uses TRBV6-1 with TRBJ2-5, with 10 bases lining up with TRBD1. The CDR3 loop reads CASSPGTGAQETQYF. The CDR3 DNA reads TGTGCCAGCAGCCCGGGGACAGGGGCGCAAGAGACCCAGTACTTC.